This TCR beta chain appears in the sequencing data of a study of cytomegalovirus exposure and HLA in healthy donors listed by TCRdb under 2017. In terms of the full investigation: According to a later analysis, one platform produced both the roughly 120 validation repertoires and the 700 or so repertoires of the first cohort. The study was designed to test whether signatures of past pathogen exposure could be identified by cataloging public T cell receptors. To predict cytomegalovirus infection status, the study brought together high-throughput TCR immunosequencing, statistical association of individual TCRs with disease status, and machine learning. In addition to the first cohort of 666 subjects, a separate validation cohort of under 150 different subjects was used.

CDR1 and CDR2, per the germline V gene, are SGHTA and FQGNSA. The CDR3, from cysteine to phenylalanine, totals 14 residues. Only the CDR3 DNA is retained, 42 bases long and in frame from the first base. V and J are trimmed by 6 bases and 6 bases, and the gene matches miss 6 bases of the junction. Libraries came from the immunoSEQ multiplex PCR assay. Per the original workflow: A statistical classification framework was built to diagnose cytomegalovirus status from the catalog of TCR beta chain sequences. In its TCRdb copy, this immuneACCESS table keeps in-frame sequences only and misses some clones. Where compared with another copy, unresolved V genes explain less than half of these, and the others have no known cause. V, J and clone size derive from that table, while D and trimming were established from the DNA sequence. The sample records about 280,000 clones, around 87% of which are singletons. Of the sample, around 0.9% falls within the top ten clones.

The donors belonged to the validation cohort of about 120 subjects, which was separate from the roughly 670-subject first cohort. Summary of the overall study and its limitations: According to the authors, the approach could potentially be generalized to other disease states and immunological phenotypes. The study gave a list of about 150 TCR beta chains associated with cytomegalovirus. A later analysis found that TCRs clustered in the first cohort also tended to co-occur in the 120 validation repertoires, with about 94% of cluster scores above 0. The classifier was reported to diagnose cytomegalovirus status with high specificity and sensitivity in both the original cohort and the validation cohort. A later analysis lacked HLA typing for the validation cohort, so it scored co-occurrence in that cohort across all 120 or so repertoires. Most TCR sequences were observed very rarely across donors, whereas some public TCRs were present in many individuals. A few of the identified cytomegalovirus-associated TCR beta chains were confirmed in vitro to be specific for cytomegalovirus antigens.

Points on this clone: Its antigen remains unidentified. No base qualities exist here, and no much larger clone lies one base off it.

The chain joins TRBV7-2 to TRBJ2-3; the central 10 bases match TRBD2. The receptor comes from a woman aged 18 to 35 in good health and CMV-seronegative. The specimen sequenced was PBMCs. The nucleotides are TGTGCCAGCAGTAATAGTAGCGGGAGGGATACGCAGTATTTT. It specifies CASSNSSGRDTQYF.